The 4 T cell receptor beta chains listed next were all sequenced from one sample in a study of T cells after yellow fever vaccination. From the 5' RACE reads, TCRdb called clonotypes with MiXCR, one entry per CDR3 protein. The table has more than 45,000 distinct CDR3 sequences, 5.7% seen once; the top ten hold less than 40%. Sequencing used PBMCs, either bulk or a sorted T-cell subset (CD4+, CD8+, memory, or dextramer-sorted; not recorded which), obtained on the day of the yellow fever booster vaccination. All receptors derive from a man aged 18-30 years who received the YFV17D yellow fever vaccine.

Many counts were recorded for this clonotype. This rearrangement joins TRBV4-1 to TRBJ2-2, with D tentatively TRBD1 or TRBD2 (5 bases each). Germline values: CDR1 MGHRA, CDR2 YSYEKL. This CDR3 spans 15 amino acids. Trimming shortened V by 8 bases and J by 4 bases, and 17 bases separated the two germline ends. In DNA, the CDR3 is TGCGCCAGCCTCAACATACCGGGGCCCACCGGGGAGCTGTTTTTT. Translation: CASLNIPGPTGELFF.

This clonotype came up many times. This rearrangement joins TRBV7-9 to TRBJ2-5; D call uncertain. Germline V gene sequence: CDR1 SEHNR, CDR2 FQNEAQ (reference sequence). This CDR3 is 13 amino acids long. Trimming shortened V by 5 bases and J by 5 bases, and 12 bases separated the two germline ends. The CDR3 DNA is TGTGCCAGCAGCCCCCTCGGGCGGGAGACCCAGTACTTC. This encodes CASSPLGRETQYF.

Ten or more counts support this clonotype. The chain has TRBV28 and TRBJ1-1; D ambiguous. The CDR3 is 13 amino acids. Germline V gene sequence: CDR1 MDHEN, CDR2 SYDVKM. V was shortened by 5 bases and J by 6 bases, with 13 bases between the two germline ends. The CDR3 region has the DNA TGTGCCAGCAGTCTCGACCCGCTCCCTGAAGCTTTCTTT. It specifies CASSLDPLPEAFF.

This sequence joins TRBV4-3 and TRBJ1-2; no definite D call. V dropped 0 bases and J dropped 6 bases, with 20 bases sitting between them. CDR3 size: 17 residues. From germline, CDR1 is LGHNA and CDR2 YSLEER. CDR3 residues: CASSQDSYRGWANGYTF. The CDR3 DNA follows: TGCGCCAGCAGCCAAGATTCATACCGGGGATGGGCAAATGGCTACACCTTC.